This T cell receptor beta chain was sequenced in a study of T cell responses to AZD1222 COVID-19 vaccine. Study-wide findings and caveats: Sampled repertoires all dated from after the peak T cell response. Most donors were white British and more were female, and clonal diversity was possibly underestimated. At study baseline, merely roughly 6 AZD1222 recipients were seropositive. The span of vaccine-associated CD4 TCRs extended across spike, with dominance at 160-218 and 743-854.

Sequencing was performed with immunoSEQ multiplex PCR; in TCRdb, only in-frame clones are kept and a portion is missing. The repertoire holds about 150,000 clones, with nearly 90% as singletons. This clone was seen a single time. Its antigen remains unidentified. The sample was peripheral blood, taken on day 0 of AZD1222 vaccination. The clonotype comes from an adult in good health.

CDR3 DNA: TGTGCCAGCAGCCCCGCGGTCGCGGGCTTTGAAAAACTGTTTTTT. Its translation is CASSPAVAGFEKLFF. The rearrangement joins TRBV28 to TRBJ1-4; D unclear. The CDR3 extends over 15 amino acids. Germline V gene lookup returns CDR1 MDHEN and CDR2 SYDVKM. Trimming stripped 6 bases from V and 7 bases from J, with 18 bases between.